What follows are 12 T cell receptor beta chains derived from one specimen sequenced in a study of shared clonotypes between healthy human individuals. CD45RO-negative cells were positively selected for CCR7, leaving out terminally differentiated effector memory CD45RA+ cells. Data came from immunoSEQ multiplex PCR; TCRdb stores just in-frame clones and leaves some out. The table includes roughly 590,000 clones, just under 97% detected once. Material for sequencing was naive CD8+ T cells sorted from blood. The receptors come from a woman in her twenties or thirties in good health.

This clone was recorded once. The chain has TRBV5-4 and TRBJ2-5, with D possibly being TRBD2 (6 bases). V was pared by 4 bases and J by 4 bases, with 17 bases between. This CDR3 region has 15 residues. Germline V gives CDR1 SGHNT, CDR2 YYREEE (reference sequence). The CDR3 sequence: CASSPGTAGGETQYF. The CDR3, as DNA: TGTGCCAGCAGCCCAGGGACTGCCGGTGGAGAGACCCAGTACTTC.

The chain has TRBV27 and TRBJ2-1; a weak D match, TRBD2 (6 bases). V gave up 8 bases and J gave up 10 bases, with 15 bases separating them. The CDR3 extends over 12 amino acids. The V gene's germline CDR1 is MNHEY and CDR2 SMNVEV (reference sequence). The CDR3 reads CASGGTGLEQFF. Written as DNA, the CDR3 is TGTGCCAGCGGGGGGACCGGTTTGGAGCAGTTCTTC.

The chain recombines TRBV15 with TRBJ2-7, with 8 bases identical to TRBD2. The CDR3 is 15 amino acids. The V and J ends lost 0 bases and 7 bases, in that order; junction bases with no gene match: 8. Germline CDR1 and CDR2: LNHNV and YYDKDF (reference sequence). CDR3 amino acids: CATSREVTGGQEQYF. In nucleotides, the CDR3 is TGTGCCACCAGCAGAGAGGTGACGGGGGGGCAGGAGCAGTACTTC.

The J gene is TRBJ2-7, the V gene TRBV29-1; 10 bases align to TRBD2. CDR1 and CDR2 from the germline V gene are SQVTM and ANQGSEA. The V and J ends lost 3 bases and 3 bases, in that order; junction bases with no gene match: 8. This CDR3 has 15 amino acids. This CDR3 reads CSVELAGVNLYEQYF. DNA for the CDR3: TGCAGCGTTGAGCTAGCGGGAGTAAACCTCTACGAGCAGTACTTC.

The chain carries TRBV19 and TRBJ2-7, with 8 bases that match TRBD1. Trimming removed 7 bases from V and 0 bases from J; junction bases left unmatched: 14. CDR1 LNHDA and CDR2 SQIVND come from the germline V gene (reference sequence). CDR3 length: 17 amino acids. The CDR3 nucleotides are TGTGCCAGTACCTTTCGACAGGGGACCACGAACTCCTACGAGCAGTACTTC. Encoded protein: CASTFRQGTTNSYEQYF.

The sample holds one count of this clone. The J gene is TRBJ1-3, the V gene TRBV5-1; no clear D. V dropped 6 bases and J dropped 0 bases, with 7 bases sitting between them. The CDR3 loop spans 13 amino acids. CDR1 is SGHRS and CDR2 is YFSETQ in the germline V gene. CDR3 region: CASNGNSGNTIYF. The CDR3 bases are TGCGCCAGCAACGGGAACTCTGGAAACACCATATATTTT.

This sequence joins TRBV10-3 and TRBJ1-3; D is unresolved. The CDR3 extends over 13 amino acids. The germline CDR1 and CDR2 sequences are ENHRY and SYGVKD. V was cut by 3 bases and J by 5 bases, with 8 bases left in between. CDR3 loop: CAISDHTRNTIYF. Written as DNA, the CDR3 is TGTGCCATCAGTGATCACACCCGAAACACCATATATTTT.

The chain has TRBV9 and TRBJ2-5, with TRBD2 identical over 12 bases. The CDR3 runs 16 residues. J lost 5 bases, V lost 3 bases, and 8 bases had no gene match. Germline V gene data show CDR1 as SGDLS and CDR2 as YYNGEE. The CDR3 bases are TGTGCCAGCAGCGGAAAGCTAGCGGGAGGGTCCGAGACCCAGTACTTC. Its protein product is CASSGKLAGGSETQYF. Full variable domain (outside the CDR3, taken from reference TRBV9 and TRBJ2-5): DSGVTQTPKHLITATGQRVTLRCSPRSGDLSVYWYQQSLDQGLQFLIQYYNGEERAKGNILERFSAQQFPDLHSELNLSSLELGDSALYFCASSGKLAGGSETQYFGPGTRLLVL.

This clone was counted a single time. The J gene is TRBJ1-2, the V gene TRBV28, with 8 bases lining up with TRBD1. The CDR3 consists of 15 residues. CDR1 and CDR2 from the germline V gene are MDHEN and SYDVKM. J gave up 5 bases and V 1 base, and 6 bases lay outside the gene matches. The CDR3 protein is CASSLYMGTGYGYTF. CDR3 coding DNA: TGTGCCAGCAGTTTATATATGGGGACAGGTTATGGCTACACCTTC.

The chain carries TRBV28 and TRBJ2-7; D might be TRBD1 (6 bases). Germline assignment: CDR1 MDHEN and CDR2 SYDVKM. CDR3 length: 14 residues. Trimming shortened V by 1 base and J by 6 bases, and 13 bases separated the two germline ends. The CDR3 loop is CASSLFVGASEQYF. CDR3 nucleotide sequence: TGTGCCAGCAGTTTATTTGTGGGGGCCTCCGAGCAGTACTTC.

The chain's CDR3 is CASSLASQGQFF. The CDR3 DNA reads as TGTGCCAGCAGCTTAGCAAGCCAAGGGCAGTTCTTC. This chain uses TRBV7-9 with TRBJ2-1; no clear D gene. CDR1 is SEHNR, CDR2 FQNEAQ, per germline (reference sequence). The V end lost 0 bases, the J end lost 12 bases, and 9 bases lay between the germline ends. The CDR3 covers 12 residues.

The chain uses TRBV15 and TRBJ2-7; 8 bases line up with TRBD2. The CDR3 contains 14 residues. Germline V gene data show CDR1 as LNHNV and CDR2 as YYDKDF (reference sequence). With V trimmed by 4 bases and J by 3 bases, 5 bases remained unmatched. In DNA, the CDR3 is TGTGCCACCAGCATTTACGGGGGGGACTACGAGCAGTACTTC. It translates to CATSIYGGDYEQYF.